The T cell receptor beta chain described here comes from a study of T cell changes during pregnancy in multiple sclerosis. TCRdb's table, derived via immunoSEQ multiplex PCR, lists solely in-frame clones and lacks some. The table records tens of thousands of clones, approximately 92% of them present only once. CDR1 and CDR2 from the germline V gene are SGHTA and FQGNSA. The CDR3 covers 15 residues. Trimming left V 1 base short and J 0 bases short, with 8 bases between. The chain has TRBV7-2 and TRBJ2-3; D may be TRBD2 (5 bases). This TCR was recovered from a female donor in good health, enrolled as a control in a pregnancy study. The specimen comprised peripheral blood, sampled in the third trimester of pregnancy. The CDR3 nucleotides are TGTGCCAGCAGCTTAGAGGCTAGCAGCACAGATACGCAGTATTTT. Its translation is CASSLEASSTDTQYF.